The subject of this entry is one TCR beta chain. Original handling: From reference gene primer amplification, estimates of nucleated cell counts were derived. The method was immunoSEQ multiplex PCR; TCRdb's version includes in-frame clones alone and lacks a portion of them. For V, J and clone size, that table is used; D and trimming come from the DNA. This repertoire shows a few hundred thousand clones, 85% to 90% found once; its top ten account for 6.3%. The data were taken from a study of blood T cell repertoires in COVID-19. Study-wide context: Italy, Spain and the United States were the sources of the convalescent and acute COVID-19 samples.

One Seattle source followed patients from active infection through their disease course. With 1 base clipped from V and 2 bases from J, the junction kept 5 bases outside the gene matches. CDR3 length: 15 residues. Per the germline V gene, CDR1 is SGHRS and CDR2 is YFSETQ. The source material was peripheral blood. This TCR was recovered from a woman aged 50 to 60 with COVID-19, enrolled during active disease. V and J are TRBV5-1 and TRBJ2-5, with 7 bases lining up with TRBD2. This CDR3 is CASSLSSGDQETQYF. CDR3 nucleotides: TGCGCCAGCAGCTTGTCCAGCGGGGATCAAGAGACCCAGTACTTC.